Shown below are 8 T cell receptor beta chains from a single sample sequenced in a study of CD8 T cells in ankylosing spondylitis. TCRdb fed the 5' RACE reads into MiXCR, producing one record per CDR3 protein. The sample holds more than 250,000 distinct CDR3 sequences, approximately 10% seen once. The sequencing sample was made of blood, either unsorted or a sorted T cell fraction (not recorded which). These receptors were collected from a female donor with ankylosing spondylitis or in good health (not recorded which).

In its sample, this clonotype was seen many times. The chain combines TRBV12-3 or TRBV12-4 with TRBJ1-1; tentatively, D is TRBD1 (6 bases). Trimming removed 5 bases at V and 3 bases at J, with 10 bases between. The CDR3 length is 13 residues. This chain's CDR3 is CASSPTGYTEAFF. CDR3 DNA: TGTGCCAGCAGTCCCACAGGGTACACTGAAGCTTTCTTT.

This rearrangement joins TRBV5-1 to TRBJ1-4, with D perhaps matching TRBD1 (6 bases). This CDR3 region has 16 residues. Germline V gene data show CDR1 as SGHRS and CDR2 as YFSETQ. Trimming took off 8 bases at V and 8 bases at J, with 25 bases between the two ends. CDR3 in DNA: TGCGCCAGTAGGAGGAGTGAGGGGGGGCTTCGGGAAAAACTGTTTTTT. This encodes CASRRSEGGLREKLFF.

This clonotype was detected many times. In DNA form, the CDR3 reads TGTGCCAGCGCCCGGGGCGGCAATCAGCCCCAGCATTTT. It codes for CASARGGNQPQHF. The V call is TRBV12-3 or TRBV12-4, the J call TRBJ1-5; tentatively, D is TRBD1 (5 bases). The CDR3 contains 13 residues. Trimming shortened V by 8 bases and J by 2 bases, and 10 bases separated the two germline ends.

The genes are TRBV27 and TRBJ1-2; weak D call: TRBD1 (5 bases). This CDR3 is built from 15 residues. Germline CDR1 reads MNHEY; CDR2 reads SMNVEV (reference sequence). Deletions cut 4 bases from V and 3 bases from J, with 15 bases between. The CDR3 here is CASSSLTGPHYGYTF. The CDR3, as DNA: TGTGCCAGCAGTTCGCTCACAGGTCCCCACTATGGCTACACCTTC.

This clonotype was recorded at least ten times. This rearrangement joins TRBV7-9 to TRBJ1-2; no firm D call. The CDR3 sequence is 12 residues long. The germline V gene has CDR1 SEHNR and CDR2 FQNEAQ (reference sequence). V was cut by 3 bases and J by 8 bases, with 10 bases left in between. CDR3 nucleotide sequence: TGTGCCAGCAGCTTTAATCGGGAGGGCTACACCTTC. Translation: CASSFNREGYTF.

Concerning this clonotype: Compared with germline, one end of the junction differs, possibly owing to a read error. The CDR3 bases are TGTGCCAACAGCTTAGGAGATAGCGGGAGCACAGATACGCAGTATTTT. This encodes CANSLGDSGSTDTQYF. The genes are TRBV11-2 and TRBJ2-3; 7 bases align to TRBD2. The CDR3 sequence is 16 residues long. Germline assignment: CDR1 SGHAT and CDR2 FQNNGV.

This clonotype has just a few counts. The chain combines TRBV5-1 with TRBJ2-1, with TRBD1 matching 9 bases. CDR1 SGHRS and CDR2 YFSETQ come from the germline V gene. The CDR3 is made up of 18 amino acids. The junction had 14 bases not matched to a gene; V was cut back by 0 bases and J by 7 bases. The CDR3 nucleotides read TGCGCCAGCAGCTTGGAGCCACCTGGGACAGGGAGTTGGAATGAGCAGTTCTTC. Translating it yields CASSLEPPGTGSWNEQFF.

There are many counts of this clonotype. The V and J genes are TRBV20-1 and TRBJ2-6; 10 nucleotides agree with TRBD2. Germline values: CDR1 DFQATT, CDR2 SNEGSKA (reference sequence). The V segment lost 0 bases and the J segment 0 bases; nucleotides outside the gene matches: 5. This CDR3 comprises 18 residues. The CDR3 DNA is TGCAGTGCTAGAGACAGCGGGAGGGCTTACTCTGGGGCCAACGTCCTGACTTTC. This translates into CSARDSGRAYSGANVLTF.